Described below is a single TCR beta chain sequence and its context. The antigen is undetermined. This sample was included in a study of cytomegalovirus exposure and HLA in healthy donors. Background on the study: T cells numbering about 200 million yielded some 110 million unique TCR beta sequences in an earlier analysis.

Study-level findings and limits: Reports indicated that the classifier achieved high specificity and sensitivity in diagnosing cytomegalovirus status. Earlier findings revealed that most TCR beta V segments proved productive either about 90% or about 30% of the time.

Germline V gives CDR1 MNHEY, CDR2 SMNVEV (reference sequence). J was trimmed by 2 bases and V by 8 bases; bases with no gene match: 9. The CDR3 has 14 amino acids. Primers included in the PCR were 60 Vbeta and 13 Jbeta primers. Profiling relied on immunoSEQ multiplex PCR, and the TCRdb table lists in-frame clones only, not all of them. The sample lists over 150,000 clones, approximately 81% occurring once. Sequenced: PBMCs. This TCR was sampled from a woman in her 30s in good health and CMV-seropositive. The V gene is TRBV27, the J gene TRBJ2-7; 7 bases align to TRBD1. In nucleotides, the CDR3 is TGTGCCAGCCGTGGACAGGCAGTAACCTACGAGCAGTACTTC. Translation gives CASRGQAVTYEQYF.